Below are 29 T cell receptor beta chains sequenced from a single sample in a study of neurological immune-mediated disorders. TCRdb processed the 5' RACE reads anew with MiXCR; each CDR3 protein has one entry. The data contain around 64,000 distinct CDR3 sequences, approximately 3.4% of them seen just once; the ten biggest clones take up about 5.5%. Sequenced sample: PBMCs. These receptors came from a woman between 45 and 65 years old with multiple sclerosis.

This clonotype appeared many times. J is TRBJ2-1 and V is TRBV20-1, with D possibly matching TRBD2 (5 bases). CDR3 length: 16 residues. Trimming pared 1 base from V and 0 bases from J, leaving 13 bases between. Germline V CDR1 and CDR2: DFQATT, SNEGSKA (reference sequence). The CDR3: CSARVSSTSSYNEQFF. In nucleotides, the CDR3 is TGCAGTGCTAGAGTATCTAGCACCAGCTCCTACAATGAGCAGTTCTTC.

This clonotype was observed at least ten times. The rearrangement joins TRBV5-1 to TRBJ2-1, with D hard to call. V was trimmed by 0 bases and J by 9 bases, leaving 7 bases between them. The CDR3 spans 12 residues. CDR1 SGHRS and CDR2 YFSETQ come from the germline V gene. The CDR3, as DNA: TGCGCCAGCAGCTTGGATGATGGTGAGCAGTTCTTC. This encodes CASSLDDGEQFF.

This clonotype was recorded at least ten times. The chain is built from TRBV6-4 and TRBJ2-3, with a tentative D call TRBD2 (5 bases). CDR3 length: 15 residues. The germline CDR1 and CDR2 sequences are MRHNA and SNTAGT. The germline V and J ends were trimmed by 0 bases and 1 base, with 8 bases remaining between them. Here the CDR3 reads CASSDSVEGTDTQYF. In nucleotides, the CDR3 is TGTGCCAGCAGTGACTCGGTGGAGGGCACAGATACGCAGTATTTT.

This clonotype was detected many times. The chain combines TRBV20-1 with TRBJ2-1, with 9 bases that match TRBD2. V gave up 0 bases and J gave up 4 bases; unmatched junction bases: 4. Germline CDR1 reads DFQATT; CDR2 reads SNEGSKA (reference sequence). The CDR3 sequence is 15 residues long. Here the CDR3 reads CSARDPGLAYNEQFF. In nucleotides, the CDR3 is TGCAGTGCTAGAGATCCGGGACTAGCTTACAATGAGCAGTTCTTC.

This clonotype was seen at least ten times. The rearrangement uses TRBV5-1 and TRBJ2-2; TRBD2 might be the D (5 bases). Germline V gives CDR1 SGHRS, CDR2 YFSETQ. The CDR3 covers 14 residues. V was trimmed by 8 bases and J by 5 bases, leaving 16 bases between them. Here the CDR3 reads CASKGLPGTGELFF. CDR3 in DNA: TGCGCCAGTAAAGGACTCCCCGGAACCGGGGAGCTGTTTTTT.

At least ten counts were recorded for this clonotype. The genes are TRBV12-3 or TRBV12-4 and TRBJ2-3; a weak D match, TRBD1 (7 bases). The V end was cut by 11 bases, the J end by 4 bases, with 16 bases between. This CDR3 spans 13 amino acids. CDR3 loop: CACTPGGPDTQYF. Here the CDR3 DNA reads TGTGCCTGCACTCCAGGGGGGCCAGATACGCAGTATTTT.

This clonotype appeared many times. CDR3 DNA: TGTGCCAGCAGCATCAAGACTAGCGGACCCGGGGAGCTGTTTTTT. This codes for CASSIKTSGPGELFF. The rearrangement joins TRBV7-2 to TRBJ2-2, with 9 bases that match TRBD2. The CDR3 covers 15 residues. From germline, CDR1 is SGHTA and CDR2 FQGNSA. The ends lost 5 bases at V and 6 bases at J; junction bases unmatched: 7.

In its sample, this clonotype was seen many times. The chain recombines TRBV20-1 with TRBJ1-6; D is perhaps TRBD1 (6 bases). Trimming cost V 0 bases and J 6 bases, with 15 bases left between them. This CDR3 region has 16 residues. Germline V gives CDR1 DFQATT, CDR2 SNEGSKA (reference sequence). CDR3 sequence: CSARDRGGTFNSPLHF. The DNA of the CDR3 is TGCAGTGCTAGAGATAGAGGGGGAACGTTTAATTCACCCCTCCACTTT.

This clonotype was observed at least ten times. The genes are TRBV7-8 and TRBJ1-4; D not certain. Per the germline V gene, CDR1 is SGHVS and CDR2 is FQNEAQ. This CDR3 region has 12 residues. V was cut by 2 bases and J by 9 bases, with 7 bases left in between. CDR3 in DNA: TGTGCCAGCAGCTTAAACGACAAAAAACTGTTTTTT. Its protein is CASSLNDKKLFF. Full variable domain (remainder filled in from reference TRBV7-8 and TRBJ1-4): GAGVSQSPRYKVAKRGQDVALRCDPISGHVSLFWYQQALGQGPEFLTYFQNEAQLDKSGLPSDRFFAERPEGSVSTLKIQRTQQEDSAVYLCASSLNDKKLFFGSGTQLSVL.

This clonotype appeared many times. The CDR3 reads CASSLGTSNTGELFF. As DNA, the CDR3 is TGTGCCAGCAGCTTAGGAACCTCGAACACCGGGGAGCTGTTTTTT. The chain has TRBV7-2 and TRBJ2-2; unclear D gene. Germline lookup yields CDR1 SGHTA and CDR2 FQGNSA. The CDR3 covers 15 residues. Between the trimmed V and J ends, which lost 1 base and 0 bases, there was a span of 6 bases.

This clonotype was counted ten times or more. This chain uses TRBV5-6 with TRBJ2-1; D remains ambiguous. V was clipped by 2 bases and J by 9 bases, with 9 bases between them. The germline V gene encodes CDR1 SGHDT and CDR2 YYEEEE. The CDR3 spans 12 residues. The CDR3 here is CASSFHVGEQFF. CDR3 in DNA: TGTGCCAGCAGCTTCCACGTTGGTGAGCAGTTCTTC.

J is TRBJ2-3 and V is TRBV5-1; 8 nucleotides align to TRBD2. J was trimmed by 6 bases and V by 3 bases; bases with no gene match: 9. This CDR3 is built from 15 residues. Germline V gene lookup returns CDR1 SGHRS and CDR2 YFSETQ. The CDR3 region is CASSWPGLETDTQYF. The DNA of the CDR3 is TGCGCCAGCAGCTGGCCGGGACTAGAGACCGATACGCAGTATTTT.

As regards this clonotype: A read error may be the cause here, since a much bigger clone is one base away. In DNA, the CDR3 is TGCGCCAGCAACCTCACCTTCCTGACGGGAAAACTGTTTTTT. Protein product: CASNLTFLTGKLFF. J is TRBJ1-4 and V is TRBV5-1; D not certain. Trimming left V 6 bases short and J 10 bases short, with 19 bases between. The CDR3 totals 14 residues. Germline lookup yields CDR1 SGHRS and CDR2 YFSETQ.

This clonotype was seen at least ten times. The chain combines TRBV7-2 with TRBJ1-6; 9 bases match TRBD1. CDR1 is SGHTA and CDR2 is FQGNSA in the germline V gene. This CDR3 contains 16 residues. V lost 4 bases and J lost 5; bases outside the gene matches: 6. The CDR3 DNA reads TGTGCCAGCAGCTCCGGACAGGGGACTAATAATTCACCCCTCCACTTT. Its protein product is CASSSGQGTNNSPLHF.

This clonotype was found many times. V is TRBV4-2 and J is TRBJ2-4, with 14 bases matching TRBD2. CDR1 and CDR2 (germline): LGHNA, YNFKEQ. Unmatched junction bases numbered 4, after V lost 1 base and J lost 8 bases. The CDR3 is 16 amino acids. The CDR3 nucleotides are TGTGCCAGCAGCCAAGCGACTAGCGGGGGGGCGTACATTCAGTACTTC. Translation: CASSQATSGGAYIQYF.

This clonotype was observed at least ten times. The V and J genes are TRBV28 and TRBJ2-3; the match to TRBD2 covers 13 bases. The germline CDR1 and CDR2 sequences are MDHEN and SYDVKM. Trimming took 8 bases from V and 3 from J; bases not matched to a gene: 5. This CDR3 is 15 amino acids long. The CDR3 region is CASRTSGSGTDTQYF. The CDR3 region has the DNA TGTGCCAGCCGGACTAGCGGGAGTGGAACAGATACGCAGTATTTT.

The chain couples TRBV5-6 to TRBJ2-3, with a tentative D call TRBD2 (5 bases). In germline, CDR1 is SGHDT, CDR2 YYEEEE. The CDR3 totals 13 residues. V gave up 1 base and J gave up 6 bases, with 9 bases separating them. The CDR3 sequence is CASSLSGYDTQYF. CDR3 sequence (DNA): TGTGCCAGCAGCTTGTCGGGATACGATACGCAGTATTTT.

This clonotype was found many times. The CDR3 DNA is TGCAGTGCTAGTACAGGCGATAACTATGGCTACACCTTC. This translates into CSASTGDNYGYTF. V is TRBV20-1 and J is TRBJ1-2; D is perhaps TRBD1 (5 bases). Trimming left V 3 bases short and J 1 base short, with 9 bases between. This CDR3 comprises 13 residues. Looked up from germline, CDR1 is DFQATT and CDR2 is SNEGSKA (reference sequence).

The chain is built from TRBV29-1 and TRBJ2-2, with D possibly TRBD2 on 6 matching bases. Trimming removed 7 bases at V and 1 base at J, with 19 bases between. Germline loops: CDR1 SQVTM, CDR2 ANQGSEA. CDR3 length equals 16 residues. The CDR3 loop reads CSAYGDSGENTGELFF. Written as DNA, the CDR3 is TGCAGCGCCTACGGCGATAGCGGAGAGAACACCGGGGAGCTGTTTTTT.

This clonotype came up many times. The chain joins TRBV5-5 to TRBJ2-7; possibly TRBD2 for D (5 bases). Trimming left V 5 bases short and J 7 bases short, with 16 bases between. The CDR3 consists of 13 residues. Looked up from germline, CDR1 is SGHKS and CDR2 is YYEKEE (reference sequence). The CDR3 spells CASRMGSVGEQYF. The CDR3 region has the DNA TGTGCCAGCAGGATGGGGAGTGTAGGGGAGCAGTACTTC.

This clonotype was seen at least ten times. V is TRBV14 and J is TRBJ1-1, with D maybe TRBD1 (6 bases). The CDR3 runs 12 residues. Trimming took off 4 bases at V and 10 bases at J, with 13 bases between the two ends. Germline V gives CDR1 SGHDN, CDR2 FVKESK. CDR3: CASSPDRRGAFF. CDR3 DNA: TGTGCCAGCAGCCCCGACAGGCGGGGAGCTTTCTTT.

This clonotype was recorded at least ten times. The rearrangement uses TRBV2 and TRBJ1-6; no reliable D call. This CDR3 is built from 13 residues. The V and J ends lost 2 bases and 7 bases respectively, with 6 bases between them. The germline gives CDR1 SNHLY, CDR2 FYNNEI. CDR3 protein: CASSEIGNSPLHF. The CDR3 DNA follows: TGTGCCAGCAGTGAAATTGGGAATTCACCCCTCCACTTT.

This clonotype was seen repeatedly, ten times or more. The junction departs from germline at one end; a sequencing error may be responsible. The chain links TRBV7-7 to TRBJ2-5; 7 nucleotides agree with TRBD1. CDR1 and CDR2 (germline): SSHAT, FNYEAQ (reference sequence). The CDR3 runs to 15 residues. CDR3 amino acids: CASSLSHRGQETQYF. The CDR3 coding sequence is TGTGCTAGCAGCTTATCTCACAGGGGCCAAGAGACCCAGTACTTC.

This clonotype has a count of ten or more. This chain uses TRBV7-2 with TRBJ2-7, with 8 bases fitting TRBD2. CDR3 size: 13 residues. Germline V gene data show CDR1 as SGHTA and CDR2 as FQGNSA. The V and J ends lost 5 bases and 7 bases, in that order; junction bases with no gene match: 7. The CDR3 sequence: CASSPRTSREQYF. The CDR3 coding sequence is TGTGCCAGCAGCCCGAGGACTAGCCGTGAGCAGTACTTC.

This clonotype was seen repeatedly, ten times or more. J is TRBJ2-7 and V is TRBV5-1; 14 nucleotides line up with TRBD2. This CDR3 contains 16 residues. Per the germline V gene, CDR1 is SGHRS and CDR2 is YFSETQ. J gave up 6 bases and V 1 base, and 6 bases lay outside the gene matches. The CDR3 DNA follows: TGCGCCAGCAGCTTGAATTACGGACTAGCGGGGGGCGAGCAGTACTTC. Protein sequence: CASSLNYGLAGGEQYF.

This clonotype has a count of ten or more. The chain couples TRBV5-6 to TRBJ1-5; no clear D gene. Germline V gives CDR1 SGHDT, CDR2 YYEEEE. The CDR3 is 16 residues long. V was shortened by 2 bases and J by 6 bases, with 18 bases between the two germline ends. CDR3 protein: CASSFWTGQVGQPQHF. In nucleotides, the CDR3 is TGTGCCAGCAGCTTTTGGACCGGGCAGGTGGGTCAGCCCCAGCATTTT.

This clonotype was recorded at least ten times. The chain is built from TRBV7-2 and TRBJ1-2; D gene ambiguous. Trimming took 2 bases from V and 4 from J, leaving 8 bases between them. Germline values: CDR1 SGHTA, CDR2 FQGNSA. This CDR3 contains 13 residues. The CDR3 here is CASSLTELYGYTF. In DNA form, the CDR3 reads TGTGCCAGCAGCTTAACAGAACTCTATGGCTACACCTTC.

This clonotype was detected ten times or more. The chain carries TRBV5-1 and TRBJ1-1; D is perhaps TRBD1 (5 bases). Trimming took 4 bases from V and 3 from J, leaving 13 bases between them. The germline gives CDR1 SGHRS, CDR2 YFSETQ. The CDR3 loop spans 14 amino acids. The DNA for the CDR3 is TGCGCCAGCAGCACGTCGGACACAGACACTGAAGCTTTCTTT. It specifies CASSTSDTDTEAFF.

This clonotype was seen repeatedly, ten times or more. The genes are TRBV6-2 or TRBV6-3 and TRBJ2-3, with D perhaps TRBD1 (5 bases). Trimming shortened V by 5 bases and J by 2 bases, and 14 bases separated the two germline ends. In germline, CDR1 is MNHEY, CDR2 SVGEGT. This CDR3 is 15 amino acids long. CDR3 DNA sequence: TGTGCCAGCAGTGATCGACAGTCCATCACAGATACGCAGTATTTT. Its protein is CASSDRQSITDTQYF.